This entry lists 9 T cell receptor beta chains sequenced from one sample in a study of blood T cells in healthy people across ages. The use of a sample-barcoded 5' primer and a J-beta primer mix characterized a second PCR of about 7 to 12 cycles. TCRdb passed the 5' RACE reads through MiXCR, listing each CDR3 protein once. The table records about 640,000 distinct CDR3 sequences, about 54% of them present only once. The specimen was blood. The receptor source for this set is a man between 60 and 75 years old in good health.

The rearrangement links TRBV7-2 to TRBJ2-1; TRBD1 matches at 7 bases. CDR3 size: 14 residues. In germline, CDR1 is SGHTA, CDR2 FQGNSA. Trimming cost V 6 bases and J 3 bases; bases outside gene matches: 5. The CDR3 DNA sequence: TGTGCCAGCAGTCAACGACAGGGCTACAATGAGCAGTTCTTC. It encodes CASSQRQGYNEQFF.

This clonotype showed up just a few times. The chain employs TRBV4-1 and TRBJ1-2; D is unresolved. The CDR3 spans 14 residues. Germline CDR1 is MGHRA and CDR2 is YSYEKL. Trimming pared 1 base from V and 0 bases from J, leaving 6 bases between. The CDR3 sequence: CASSQGETNYGYTF. DNA for the CDR3: TGCGCCAGCAGCCAAGGGGAAACTAACTATGGCTACACCTTC.

Remarks on this clonotype: One junction end disagrees with the germline gene, perhaps due to a read error. The CDR3 reads CTSSLGLEHQETQYF. CDR3 nucleotide sequence: TGCACCAGCAGCCTCGGACTAGAGCATCAAGAGACCCAGTACTTC. The chain employs TRBV4-1 and TRBJ2-5, with 7 bases identical to TRBD2. CDR3 size: 15 residues. Germline CDR1 is MGHRA and CDR2 is YSYEKL.

This clonotype has only a few counts. V is TRBV2 and J is TRBJ2-7; no definite D call. Looked up from germline, CDR1 is SNHLY and CDR2 is FYNNEI. This CDR3 is built from 16 residues. V was pared by 4 bases and J by 0 bases, with 16 bases between. CDR3 in amino acids: CASSVLRDKSSYEQYF. The CDR3 DNA reads as TGTGCCAGCAGTGTCTTACGAGACAAAAGCTCCTACGAGCAGTACTTC.

CDR3 region: CSVEDFVGVRGYGYTF. Written as DNA, the CDR3 is TGCAGCGTTGAAGATTTCGTCGGGGTTCGGGGCTATGGCTACACCTTC. The chain carries TRBV29-1 and TRBJ1-2; D is uncertain. Trimming removed 0 bases from V and 4 bases from J, with 18 bases in between. From germline, CDR1 is SQVTM and CDR2 ANQGSEA. This CDR3 region has 16 residues.

This clonotype occurred a few times. V gene TRBV12-3 or TRBV12-4 combines with J gene TRBJ2-3; D call uncertain. The CDR3 is 12 amino acids. Trimming removed 6 bases at V and 6 bases at J, with 10 bases between. In DNA form, the CDR3 reads TGTGCCAGCAGGCGCCTCGGGGATACGCAGTATTTT. It specifies CASRRLGDTQYF.

V gene TRBV4-2 combines with J gene TRBJ2-1; 9 bases are a match to TRBD2. Germline values: CDR1 LGHNA, CDR2 YNFKEQ. V was pared by 4 bases and J by 4 bases, with 8 bases of the junction left unmatched. This CDR3 spans 16 amino acids. Written as DNA, the CDR3 is TGTGCCAGCAGCCCGGCTAGCGGGGCGTATTACAATGAGCAGTTCTTC. Protein: CASSPASGAYYNEQFF.

The chain links TRBV18 to TRBJ2-7; tentatively, D is TRBD1 (6 bases). V was trimmed by 5 bases and J by 2 bases, leaving 13 bases between them. The CDR3 loop spans 14 amino acids. Germline assignment: CDR1 KGHSH and CDR2 LQKENI. The CDR3 DNA reads TGTGCCAGCTCAGCAGGACAGTCTACCTACGAGCAGTACTTC. Its translation: CASSAGQSTYEQYF.

The chain links TRBV29-1 to TRBJ2-1; perhaps TRBD1 as D (6 bases). The germline gives CDR1 SQVTM, CDR2 ANQGSEA. Trimming cost V 4 bases and J 3 bases, with 10 bases left between them. There are 13 residues in the CDR3. This CDR3 reads CSVGRGLYNEQFF. CDR3 DNA: TGCAGCGTTGGCAGGGGCCTCTACAATGAGCAGTTCTTC.